These 14 T cell receptor beta chains were sequenced from one sample in a study of cytotoxic CD8 clonotypes in ibrutinib-treated CLL. The protocol was immunoSEQ multiplex PCR, while the TCRdb copy is restricted to in-frame clones and leaves out a portion. The sample contains about 160,000 clones, over 65% of which appear only once. The sample was PBMCs, taken after 12 months of ibrutinib treatment. All receptors come from a human donor with chronic lymphocytic leukemia.

The V call is TRBV15, the J call TRBJ1-4; maybe TRBD1 (5 bases). The CDR3 contains 15 residues. V was trimmed by 4 bases and J by 3 bases, leaving 12 bases between them. Germline CDR1 reads LNHNV; CDR2 reads YYDKDF (reference sequence). CDR3 sequence (DNA): TGTGCCACCAGCACTACAACGGGGGCTAATGAAAAACTGTTTTTT. Amino acids: CATSTTTGANEKLFF.

The chain couples TRBV10-3 to TRBJ2-7; D unclear. CDR3 size: 12 residues. Deletions cut 3 bases from V and 5 bases from J, with 8 bases between. Germline-derived CDR1 and CDR2 are ENHRY and SYGVKD. Here the CDR3 reads CAISDLMDEQYF. CDR3 nucleotide sequence: TGTGCCATCAGTGATCTCATGGACGAGCAGTACTTC.

This chain links TRBV18 with TRBJ2-5; the D gene could be TRBD1 or TRBD2 (5 bases each). In germline, CDR1 is KGHSH, CDR2 LQKENI. Trimming pared 6 bases from V and 2 bases from J, leaving 13 bases between. The CDR3 runs to 14 residues. The CDR3 nucleotides read TGTGCCAGCTCCCATCCGGGACGGCAAGAGACCCAGTACTTC. Translating it yields CASSHPGRQETQYF.

The rearrangement links TRBV19 to TRBJ1-1; D gene unclear. CDR3 length: 12 residues. V lost 3 bases, J lost 9 bases, and 11 bases lay in between. Germline loops: CDR1 LNHDA, CDR2 SQIVND (reference sequence). CDR3 residues: CASSILPGQAFF. The DNA of the CDR3 is TGTGCCAGTAGTATCCTTCCGGGCCAAGCTTTCTTT.

The chain has TRBV30 and TRBJ1-2; 7 positions agree with TRBD1. The germline gives CDR1 GTSNPN, CDR2 SVGIG (reference sequence). The CDR3 length is 13 residues. Trimming removed 3 bases from V and 8 bases from J; junction bases left unmatched: 9. CDR3 amino acids: CAWRLTGFGGYTF. The CDR3 DNA reads as TGTGCCTGGAGGCTGACAGGGTTCGGGGGCTACACCTTC.

CDR3 bases: TGTGCCAGCAGTCTAAACCCTCCTAGCGGGAGGATGAATGAGCAGTTCTTC. Translating gives CASSLNPPSGRMNEQFF. The chain links TRBV27 to TRBJ2-1; 11 positions match TRBD2. The CDR3 extends over 17 amino acids. The germline V gene has CDR1 MNHEY and CDR2 SMNVEV (reference sequence). V lost 5 bases, J lost 7 bases, and 13 bases stayed unmatched.

The genes are TRBV19 and TRBJ2-3, with 7 bases that match TRBD2. The germline CDR1 and CDR2 sequences are LNHDA and SQIVND (reference sequence). The CDR3 covers 18 residues. Trimming cost V 3 bases and J 2 bases; bases outside gene matches: 14. CDR3 sequence (DNA): TGTGCCAGTAGTATGGCCCTTTCGGTGGGAGGGCCCACAGATACGCAGTATTTT. Translation: CASSMALSVGGPTDTQYF.

The V and J genes are TRBV18 and TRBJ2-7; 8 bases line up with TRBD2. The J segment lost 5 bases and the V segment lost 5 bases, leaving 17 bases of the junction unmatched. Germline V gene sequence: CDR1 KGHSH, CDR2 LQKENI. This CDR3 has 17 residues. The CDR3 sequence is CASSSDKAGGSQNEQYF. CDR3 coding DNA: TGTGCCAGCTCATCGGATAAGGCGGGGGGCTCCCAGAACGAGCAGTACTTC.

V gene TRBV28 combines with J gene TRBJ2-7, with 10 nucleotides matching TRBD1. The CDR3 spans 15 residues. V trimming: 3 bases; J trimming: 5 bases; junction bases outside the gene matches: 7. Germline assignment: CDR1 MDHEN and CDR2 SYDVKM. CDR3 bases: TGTGCCAGCAGTTTTCGTTCGACAGGGGGCAACGAGCAGTACTTC. Translation: CASSFRSTGGNEQYF.

CDR3 sequence: CASRRDRGFTGELFF. The DNA for the CDR3 is TGTGCCAGCAGACGCGACAGGGGGTTCACCGGGGAGCTGTTTTTT. The rearrangement uses TRBV28 and TRBJ2-2; 9 nucleotides match TRBD1. CDR3 size: 15 residues. V shed 6 bases, J shed 4 bases, and the junction held 6 bases outside the gene matches. From germline, CDR1 is MDHEN and CDR2 SYDVKM.

CDR3 in DNA: TGTGCCACCACTACCGGACAGGGGGCAACTTCAACTAATGAAAAACTGTTTTTT. Its translation is CATTTGQGATSTNEKLFF. V and J are TRBV21-1 and TRBJ1-4; TRBD1 is the table's D call, not checked against the DNA. TRBV21-1 is a pseudogene. The CDR3 spans 18 residues.

J is TRBJ2-7 and V is TRBV21-1; the table names TRBD2, a call not compared with the DNA. TRBV21-1 is a listed pseudogene. The CDR3 spans 16 residues. CDR3 in DNA: TGTGCCAGCAGCAAAAAATCGGAGCAGCCGACCTACGAGCAGTACTTC. Translating gives CASSKKSEQPTYEQYF.

This clone was observed a handful of times. This chain links TRBV21-1 with TRBJ2-1; the D call in the table, TRBD2, was not verified against the DNA. TRBV21-1 is given as a pseudogene. CDR3 size: 18 residues. CDR3 residues: CASSKACWCENSGNEQFF. The CDR3 DNA reads TGTGCCAGCAGCAAAGCATGTTGGTGCGAAAACTCGGGAAATGAGCAGTTCTTC.

This clone was seen only a few times. The rearrangement links TRBV6-5 to TRBJ2-7; 7 bases are a match to TRBD2. CDR1 MNHEY and CDR2 SVGAGI come from the germline V gene. The V and J ends lost 0 bases and 4 bases, in that order; junction bases with no gene match: 6. The CDR3 spans 15 residues. CDR3 sequence: CASSYSSGERYEQYF. The CDR3 nucleotides read TGTGCCAGCAGTTACTCAAGCGGGGAGCGATACGAGCAGTACTTC.